Each of the 4 T cell receptor beta chains below was sequenced from the same sample in a study of T cell responses to AZD1222 COVID-19 vaccine. The method was immunoSEQ multiplex PCR; TCRdb's version includes in-frame clones alone and lacks a portion of them. The data contain some 92,000 clones, roughly nine tenths of them seen just once; the ten biggest clones take up 7.5%. The source material was peripheral blood, sampled on day 0 of AZD1222 vaccination. The origin of the receptors is an adult in good health.

V usage is TRBV10-1 and J usage is TRBJ2-1, with 13 bases fitting TRBD2. The CDR3 covers 15 residues. CDR1 and CDR2 from the germline V gene are WNHNN and SYGVQD (reference sequence). V lost 10 bases and J lost 0; bases outside the gene matches: 3. The chain's CDR3 is CATGLAGFSYNEQFF. Here the CDR3 DNA reads TGCGCCACGGGACTAGCGGGGTTCTCCTACAATGAGCAGTTCTTC.

This chain joins TRBV10-3 and TRBJ2-7; a possible D gene is TRBD2 (5 bases). CDR1 is ENHRY, CDR2 SYGVKD, per germline. Trimming pared 8 bases from V and 5 bases from J, leaving 19 bases between. CDR3 size: 14 residues. The CDR3 loop reads CAISPGLSINEQYF. In nucleotides, the CDR3 is TGTGCCATCTCCCCCGGACTTTCCATAAACGAGCAGTACTTC.

The J gene is TRBJ1-6, the V gene TRBV6-5; no definite D call. Germline V CDR1 and CDR2: MNHEY, SVGAGI. The CDR3 loop spans 15 amino acids. V was cut by 2 bases and J by 7 bases, with 12 bases left in between. CDR3 DNA: TGTGCCAGCAGTTACATAAGGGAAGTAAATTCACCCCTCCACTTT. This gives the protein CASSYIREVNSPLHF.

The chain has TRBV19 and TRBJ1-4, with TRBD1 matching 10 bases. Germline V lookup: CDR1 LNHDA, CDR2 SQIVND (reference sequence). This CDR3 comprises 13 residues. V lost 8 bases and J lost 5; bases outside the gene matches: 2. The CDR3 spells CASGTGVNEKLFF. The CDR3 nucleotides are TGTGCCAGTGGGACAGGGGTCAATGAAAAACTGTTTTTT.